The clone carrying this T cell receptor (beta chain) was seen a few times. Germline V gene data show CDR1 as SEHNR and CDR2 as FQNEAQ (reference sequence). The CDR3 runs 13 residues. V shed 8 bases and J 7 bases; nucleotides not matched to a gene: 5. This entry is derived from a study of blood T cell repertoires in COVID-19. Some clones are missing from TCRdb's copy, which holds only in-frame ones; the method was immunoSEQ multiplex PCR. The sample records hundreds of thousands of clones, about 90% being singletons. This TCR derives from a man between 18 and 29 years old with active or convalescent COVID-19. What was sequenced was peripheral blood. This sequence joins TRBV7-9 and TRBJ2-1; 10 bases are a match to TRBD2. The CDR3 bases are TGTGCCAGCGGTCTAGCGGGAGAGAATGAGCAGTTCTTC. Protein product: CASGLAGENEQFF.